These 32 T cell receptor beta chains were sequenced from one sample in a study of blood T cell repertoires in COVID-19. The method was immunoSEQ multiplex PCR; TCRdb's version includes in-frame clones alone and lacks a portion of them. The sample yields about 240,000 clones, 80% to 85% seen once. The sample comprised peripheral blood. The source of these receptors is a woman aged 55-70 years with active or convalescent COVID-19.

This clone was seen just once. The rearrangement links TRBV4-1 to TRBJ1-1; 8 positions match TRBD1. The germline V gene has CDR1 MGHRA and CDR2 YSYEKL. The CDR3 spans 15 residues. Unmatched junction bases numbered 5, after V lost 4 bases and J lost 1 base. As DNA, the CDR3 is TGCGCCAGCAGCCTTTACAGGGGGGAGAACACTGAAGCTTTCTTT. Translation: CASSLYRGENTEAFF.

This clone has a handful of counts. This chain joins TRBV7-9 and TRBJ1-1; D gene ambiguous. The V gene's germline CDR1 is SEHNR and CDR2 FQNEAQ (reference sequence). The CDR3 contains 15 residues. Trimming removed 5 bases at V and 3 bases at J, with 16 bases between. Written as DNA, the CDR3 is TGTGCCAGCAGCCGTCGCGGGGTTTTGGACACTGAAGCTTTCTTT. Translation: CASSRRGVLDTEAFF. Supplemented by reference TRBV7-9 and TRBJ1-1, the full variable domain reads DTGVSQNPRHKITKRGQNVTFRCDPISEHNRLYWYRQTLGQGPEFLTYFQNEAQLEKSRLLSDRFSAERPKGSFSTLEIQRTEQGDSAMYLCASSRRGVLDTEAFFGQGTRLTVV.

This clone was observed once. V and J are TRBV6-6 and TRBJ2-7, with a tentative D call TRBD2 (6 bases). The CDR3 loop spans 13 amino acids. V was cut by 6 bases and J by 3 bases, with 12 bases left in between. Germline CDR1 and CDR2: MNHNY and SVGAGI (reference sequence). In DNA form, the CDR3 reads TGTGCCAGCAGCTCATCCGGGGGCTACGAGCAGTACTTC. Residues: CASSSSGGYEQYF.

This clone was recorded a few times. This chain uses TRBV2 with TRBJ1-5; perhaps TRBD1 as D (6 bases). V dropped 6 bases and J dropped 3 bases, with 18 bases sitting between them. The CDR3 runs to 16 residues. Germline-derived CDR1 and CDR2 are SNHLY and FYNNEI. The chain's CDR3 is CASSTGRGRLNQPQHF. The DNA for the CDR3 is TGTGCCAGCAGCACAGGGAGGGGACGGCTCAATCAGCCCCAGCATTTT.

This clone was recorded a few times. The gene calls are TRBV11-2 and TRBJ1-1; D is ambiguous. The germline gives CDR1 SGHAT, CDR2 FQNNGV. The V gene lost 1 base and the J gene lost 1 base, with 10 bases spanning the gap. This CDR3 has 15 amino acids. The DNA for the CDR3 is TGTGCCAGCAGCTTAGTTCTATTTGAGAACACTGAAGCTTTCTTT. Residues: CASSLVLFENTEAFF.

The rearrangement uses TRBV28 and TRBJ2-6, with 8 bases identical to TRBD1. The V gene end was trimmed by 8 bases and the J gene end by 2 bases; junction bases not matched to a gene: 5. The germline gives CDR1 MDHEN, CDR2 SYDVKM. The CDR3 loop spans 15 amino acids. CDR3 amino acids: CASQTGGTGANVLTF. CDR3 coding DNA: TGTGCCAGCCAAACAGGGGGTACTGGGGCCAACGTCCTGACTTTC.

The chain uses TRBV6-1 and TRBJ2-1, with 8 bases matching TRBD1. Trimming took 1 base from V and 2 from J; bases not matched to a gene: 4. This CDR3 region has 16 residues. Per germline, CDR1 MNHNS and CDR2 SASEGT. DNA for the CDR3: TGTGCCAGCAGTGAAGGGACAGGGATTACCTACAATGAGCAGTTCTTC. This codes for CASSEGTGITYNEQFF.

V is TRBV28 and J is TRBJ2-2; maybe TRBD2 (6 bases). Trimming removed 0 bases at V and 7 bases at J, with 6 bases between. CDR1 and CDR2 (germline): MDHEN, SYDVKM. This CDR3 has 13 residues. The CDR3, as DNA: TGTGCCAGCAGTTTATGGGAGGGCGGGGAGCTGTTTTTT. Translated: CASSLWEGGELFF.

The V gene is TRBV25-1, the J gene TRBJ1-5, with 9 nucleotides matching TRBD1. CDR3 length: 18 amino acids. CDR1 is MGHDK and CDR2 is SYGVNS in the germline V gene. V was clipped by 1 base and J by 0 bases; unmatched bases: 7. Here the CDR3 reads CASSECRDREYSNQPQHF. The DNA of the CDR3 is TGTGCCAGCAGTGAATGCCGGGACAGGGAGTATAGCAATCAGCCCCAGCATTTT.

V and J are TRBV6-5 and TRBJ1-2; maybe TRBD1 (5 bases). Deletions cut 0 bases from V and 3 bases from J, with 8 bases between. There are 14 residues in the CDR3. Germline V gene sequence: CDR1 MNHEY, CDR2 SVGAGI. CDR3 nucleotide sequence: TGTGCCAGCAGTTACTCGGTAGGGGACTATGGCTACACCTTC. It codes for CASSYSVGDYGYTF.

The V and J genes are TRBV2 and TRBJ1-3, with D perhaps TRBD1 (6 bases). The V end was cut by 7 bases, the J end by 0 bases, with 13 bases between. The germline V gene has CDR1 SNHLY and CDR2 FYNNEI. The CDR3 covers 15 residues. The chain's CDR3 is CASTRDKVSGNTIYF. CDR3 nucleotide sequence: TGTGCCAGCACTCGGGACAAGGTCTCTGGAAACACCATATATTTT.

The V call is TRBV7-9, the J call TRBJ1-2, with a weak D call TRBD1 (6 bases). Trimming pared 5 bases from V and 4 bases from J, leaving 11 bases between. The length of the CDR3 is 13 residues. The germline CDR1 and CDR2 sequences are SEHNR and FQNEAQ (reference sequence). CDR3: CASSLDSSYGYTF. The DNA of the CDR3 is TGTGCCAGCAGCCTGGACAGCTCCTATGGCTACACCTTC.

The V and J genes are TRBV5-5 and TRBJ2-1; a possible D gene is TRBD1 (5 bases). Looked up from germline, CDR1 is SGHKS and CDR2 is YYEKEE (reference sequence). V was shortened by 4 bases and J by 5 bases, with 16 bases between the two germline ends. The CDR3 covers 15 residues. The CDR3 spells CASSAVLGPNNEQFF. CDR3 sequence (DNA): TGTGCCAGCAGCGCAGTATTGGGGCCGAACAATGAGCAGTTCTTC.

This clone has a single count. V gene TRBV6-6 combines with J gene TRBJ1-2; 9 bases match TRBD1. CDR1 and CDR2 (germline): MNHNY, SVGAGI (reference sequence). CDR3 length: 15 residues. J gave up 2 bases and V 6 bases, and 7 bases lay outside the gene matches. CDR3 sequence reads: CASRRQGGGNYGYTF. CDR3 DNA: TGTGCCAGCAGACGACAGGGGGGTGGCAACTATGGCTACACCTTC.

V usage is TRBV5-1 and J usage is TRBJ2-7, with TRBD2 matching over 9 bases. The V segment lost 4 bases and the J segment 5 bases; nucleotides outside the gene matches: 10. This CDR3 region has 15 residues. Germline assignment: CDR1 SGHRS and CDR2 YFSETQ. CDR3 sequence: CASSGYSGGSDEQYF. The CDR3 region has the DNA TGCGCCAGCAGCGGCTATAGCGGGGGATCAGACGAGCAGTACTTC.

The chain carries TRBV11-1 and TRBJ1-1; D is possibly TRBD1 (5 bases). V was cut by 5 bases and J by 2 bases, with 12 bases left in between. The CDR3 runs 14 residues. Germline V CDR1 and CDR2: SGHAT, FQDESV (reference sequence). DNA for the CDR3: TGTGCCAGCAGCCGACAGAGGCTAAACACTGAAGCTTTCTTT. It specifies CASSRQRLNTEAFF.

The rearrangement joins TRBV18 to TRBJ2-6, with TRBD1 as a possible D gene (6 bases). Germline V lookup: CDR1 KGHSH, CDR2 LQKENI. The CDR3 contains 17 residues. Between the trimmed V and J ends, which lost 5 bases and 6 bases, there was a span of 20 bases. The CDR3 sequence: CASSNRAGGREANVLTF. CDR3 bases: TGTGCCAGCTCAAATAGGGCTGGGGGCAGGGAGGCCAACGTCCTGACTTTC. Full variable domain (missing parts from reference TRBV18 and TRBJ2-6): NAGVMQNPRHLVRRRGQEARLRCSPMKGHSHVYWYRQLPEEGLKFMVYLQKENIIDESGMPKERFSAEFPKEGPSILRIQQVVRGDSAAYFCASSNRAGGREANVLTFGAGSRLTVL.

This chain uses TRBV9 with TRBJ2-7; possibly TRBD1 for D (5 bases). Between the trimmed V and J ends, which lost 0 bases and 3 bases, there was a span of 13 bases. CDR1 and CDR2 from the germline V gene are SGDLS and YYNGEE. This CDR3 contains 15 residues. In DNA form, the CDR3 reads TGTGCCAGCAGCGTAGGCCCAGGACACCACTACGAGCAGTACTTC. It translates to CASSVGPGHHYEQYF.

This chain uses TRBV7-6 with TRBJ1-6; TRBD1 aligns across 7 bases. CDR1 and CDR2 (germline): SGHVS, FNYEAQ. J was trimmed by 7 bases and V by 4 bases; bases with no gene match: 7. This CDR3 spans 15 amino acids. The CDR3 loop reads CASSSQGGSNSPLHF. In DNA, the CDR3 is TGTGCCAGCAGCTCCCAGGGGGGATCCAATTCACCCCTCCACTTT.

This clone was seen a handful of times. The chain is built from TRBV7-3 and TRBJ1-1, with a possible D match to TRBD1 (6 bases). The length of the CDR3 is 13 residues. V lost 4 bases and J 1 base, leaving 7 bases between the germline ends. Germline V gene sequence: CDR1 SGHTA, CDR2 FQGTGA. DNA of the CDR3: TGTGCCAGCAGCTCGGGACAGAACACTGAAGCTTTCTTT. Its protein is CASSSGQNTEAFF.

The CDR3 reads CASSVLLAGAQETQYF. CDR3 nucleotides: TGTGCCAGCAGTGTTCTACTAGCGGGGGCCCAAGAGACCCAGTACTTC. This sequence joins TRBV6-1 and TRBJ2-5, with TRBD2 identical over 11 bases. This CDR3 spans 16 amino acids. CDR1 and CDR2 (germline): MNHNS, SASEGT. Trimming removed 4 bases from V and 1 base from J; junction bases left unmatched: 5.

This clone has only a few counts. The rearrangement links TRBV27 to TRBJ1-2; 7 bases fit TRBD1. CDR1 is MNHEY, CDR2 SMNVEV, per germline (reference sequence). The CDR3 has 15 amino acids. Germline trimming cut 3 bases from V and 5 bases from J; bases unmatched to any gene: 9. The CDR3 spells CASSFTGTTGYGYTF. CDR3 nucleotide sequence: TGTGCCAGCAGTTTTACCGGAACGACAGGGTATGGCTACACCTTC.

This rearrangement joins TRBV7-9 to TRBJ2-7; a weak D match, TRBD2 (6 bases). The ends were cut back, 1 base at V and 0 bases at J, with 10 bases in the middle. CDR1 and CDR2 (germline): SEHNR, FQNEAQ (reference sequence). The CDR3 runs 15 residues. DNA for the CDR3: TGTGCCAGCAGCTTAGGTACCGGGAGCTCCTACGAGCAGTACTTC. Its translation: CASSLGTGSSYEQYF.

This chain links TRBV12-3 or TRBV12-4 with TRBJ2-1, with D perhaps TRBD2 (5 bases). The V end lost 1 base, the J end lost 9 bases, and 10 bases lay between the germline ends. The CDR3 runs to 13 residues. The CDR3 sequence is CASSLGSEGEQFF. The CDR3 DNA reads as TGTGCCAGCAGTTTAGGTAGCGAGGGTGAGCAGTTCTTC.

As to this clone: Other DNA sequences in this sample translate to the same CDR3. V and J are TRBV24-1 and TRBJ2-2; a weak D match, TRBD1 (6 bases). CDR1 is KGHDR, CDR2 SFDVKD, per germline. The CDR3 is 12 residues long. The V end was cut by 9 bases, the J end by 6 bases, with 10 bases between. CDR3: CATQGMSGELFF. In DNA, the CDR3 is TGTGCCACCCAGGGGATGTCCGGGGAGCTGTTTTTT.

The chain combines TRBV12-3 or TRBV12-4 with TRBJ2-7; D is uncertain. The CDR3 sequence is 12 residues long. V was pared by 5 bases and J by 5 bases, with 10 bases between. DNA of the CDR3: TGTGCCAGCAGTCTGAAGCGCCACGAGCAGTACTTC. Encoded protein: CASSLKRHEQYF.

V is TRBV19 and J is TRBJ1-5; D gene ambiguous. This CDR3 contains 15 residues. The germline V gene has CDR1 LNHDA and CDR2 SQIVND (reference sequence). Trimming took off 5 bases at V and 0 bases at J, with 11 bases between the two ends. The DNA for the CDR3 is TGTGCCAGTAGTGGCGGAGTCTATAGCAATCAGCCCCAGCATTTT. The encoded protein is CASSGGVYSNQPQHF.

CDR3 sequence reads: CASSYRGGGTDTQYF. The CDR3 nucleotides are TGTGCCAGCAGTTACAGGGGTGGCGGCACAGATACGCAGTATTTT. This chain links TRBV6-5 with TRBJ2-3; possibly TRBD1 for D (5 bases). The V gene's germline CDR1 is MNHEY and CDR2 SVGAGI. The CDR3 runs 15 residues. Between the trimmed V and J ends, which lost 2 bases and 1 base, there was a span of 10 bases.

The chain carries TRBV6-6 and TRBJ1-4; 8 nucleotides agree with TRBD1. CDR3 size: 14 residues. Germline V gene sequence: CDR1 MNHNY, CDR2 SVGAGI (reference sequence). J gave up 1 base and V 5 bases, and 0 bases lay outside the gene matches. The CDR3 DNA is TGTGCCAGCAGTGACAGGGGAACTAATGAAAAACTGTTTTTT. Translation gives CASSDRGTNEKLFF.

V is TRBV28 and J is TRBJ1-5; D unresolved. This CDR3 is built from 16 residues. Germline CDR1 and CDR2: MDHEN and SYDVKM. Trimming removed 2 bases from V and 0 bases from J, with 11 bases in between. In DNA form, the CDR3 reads TGTGCCAGCAGTTTAGTAGCCAGATATAGCAATCAGCCCCAGCATTTT. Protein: CASSLVARYSNQPQHF.

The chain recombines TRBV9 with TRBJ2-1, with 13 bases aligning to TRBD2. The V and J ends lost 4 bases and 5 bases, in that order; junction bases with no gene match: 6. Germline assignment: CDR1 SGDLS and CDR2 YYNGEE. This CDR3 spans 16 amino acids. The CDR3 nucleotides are TGTGCCAGCAGCCCTGGGGGACTAGCGGGGAACAATGAGCAGTTCTTC. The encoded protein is CASSPGGLAGNNEQFF.

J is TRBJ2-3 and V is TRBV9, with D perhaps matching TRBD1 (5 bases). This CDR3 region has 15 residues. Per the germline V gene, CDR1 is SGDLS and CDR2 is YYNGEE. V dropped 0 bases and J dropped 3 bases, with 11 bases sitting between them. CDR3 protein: CASSVEGVKTDTQYF. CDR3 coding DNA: TGTGCCAGCAGCGTAGAAGGGGTTAAAACAGATACGCAGTATTTT.